This T cell receptor beta chain comes out of a study of T cells in localized non-small cell lung cancer. General observations from the study: A median about 50 of the top 100 tumor clones appeared in adjacent lung.

The germline CDR1 and CDR2 sequences are SEHNR and FQNEAQ (reference sequence). Trimming removed 3 bases from V and 1 base from J, with 6 bases in between. The CDR3 has 13 amino acids. As to this clone: The antigen is not known.

Using immunoSEQ multiplex PCR, the repertoire was profiled, and TCRdb retains in-frame clones only, with some absent. The sample records around 91,000 clones, about 87% being singletons. The sequence was obtained from a man aged 40-75 years with stage I squamous cell lung carcinoma. V and J are TRBV7-9 and TRBJ1-1; D might be TRBD1 (5 bases). The sequences come from peripheral blood, collected before any cancer treatment. Here the CDR3 reads CASSFQGNTEAFF. The DNA of the CDR3 is TGTGCCAGCAGCTTTCAGGGGAACACTGAAGCTTTCTTT.